Below, 16 T cell receptor beta chains from the same sample are listed, as sequenced in a study of blood T cell repertoires in COVID-19. The table came from immunoSEQ multiplex PCR; TCRdb's copy has only in-frame clones and leaves some out. The repertoire holds about 39,000 clones, with roughly 80% as singletons. Sequencing input: peripheral blood. The receptor source for this set is a man in his sixties in a cohort sampled during active COVID-19.

The rearrangement uses TRBV30 and TRBJ1-5; 7 bases line up with TRBD1. The V gene end was trimmed by 3 bases and the J gene end by 4 bases; junction bases not matched to a gene: 9. The CDR3 has 15 amino acids. The V gene's germline CDR1 is GTSNPN and CDR2 SVGIG (reference sequence). CDR3 loop: CAWSSLGTDNQPQHF. The DNA for the CDR3 is TGTGCCTGGAGCTCCCTCGGGACAGATAATCAGCCCCAGCATTTT.

The chain links TRBV7-9 to TRBJ2-1; D is unclear. V lost 0 bases and J 10 bases, leaving 10 bases between the germline ends. Germline V gives CDR1 SEHNR, CDR2 FQNEAQ (reference sequence). This CDR3 comprises 13 residues. DNA for the CDR3: TGTGCCAGCAGCTTAGCGGGCCGTGGGGAGCAGTTCTTC. It yields the protein CASSLAGRGEQFF.

V and J are TRBV9 and TRBJ2-3; the match to TRBD1 covers 7 bases. Germline V gives CDR1 SGDLS, CDR2 YYNGEE. This CDR3 has 15 amino acids. V shed 0 bases and J 1 base; nucleotides not matched to a gene: 2. The CDR3: CASSVAGTGTDTQYF. CDR3 coding DNA: TGTGCCAGCAGCGTAGCTGGGACAGGCACAGATACGCAGTATTTT.

The chain joins TRBV30 to TRBJ1-5; the match to TRBD1 covers 7 bases. The CDR3 totals 14 residues. CDR1 GTSNPN and CDR2 SVGIG come from the germline V gene (reference sequence). V gave up 2 bases and J gave up 13 bases; unmatched junction bases: 14. The CDR3 protein is CAWSTGTVGRPQHF. The DNA of the CDR3 is TGTGCCTGGAGTACGGGGACAGTCGGTCGACCGCAGCATTTT. The full variable domain, with the rest looked up from reference TRBV30 and TRBJ1-5, is SQTIHQWPATLVQPVGSPLSLECTVEGTSNPNLYWYRQAAGRGLQLLFYSVGIGQISSEVPQNLSASRPQDRQFILSSKKLLLSDSGFYLCAWSTGTVGRPQHFGDGTRLSIL.

The chain carries TRBV7-9 and TRBJ1-3; 8 nucleotides align to TRBD1. Per germline, CDR1 SEHNR and CDR2 FQNEAQ (reference sequence). V lost 5 bases, J lost 8 bases, and 17 bases stayed unmatched. The CDR3 has 17 residues. The CDR3 is CASSKYHRTGRVDTIYF. The CDR3 DNA reads TGTGCCAGCAGCAAATACCATCGGACAGGGAGAGTAGACACCATATATTTT.

This sequence joins TRBV5-1 and TRBJ2-2, with 7 nucleotides matching TRBD1. This CDR3 comprises 15 residues. The germline V gene has CDR1 SGHRS and CDR2 YFSETQ. V trimming: 6 bases; J trimming: 6 bases; junction bases outside the gene matches: 11. DNA for the CDR3: TGCGCCAGCAAGGCAGAGACAGGGCCGCCCGGGGAGCTGTTTTTT. Translation gives CASKAETGPPGELFF.

This clone was found a few times. The chain employs TRBV11-2 and TRBJ1-6; D possibly corresponds to TRBD1 (6 bases). The CDR3 has 15 residues. V gave up 1 base and J gave up 7 bases, with 11 bases separating them. Germline assignment: CDR1 SGHAT and CDR2 FQNNGV. CDR3 region: CASSLATGRNSPLHF. DNA for the CDR3: TGTGCCAGCAGCTTAGCGACAGGCAGGAATTCACCCCTCCACTTT.

The V gene is TRBV19, the J gene TRBJ2-5; 7 bases line up with TRBD1. Germline CDR1 reads LNHDA; CDR2 reads SQIVND (reference sequence). Trimming took 3 bases from V and 2 from J; bases not matched to a gene: 9. The CDR3 covers 16 residues. In nucleotides, the CDR3 is TGTGCCAGTAGTATCCTCCTCGGGGACAGACAAGAGACCCAGTACTTC. Translating gives CASSILLGDRQETQYF.

The DNA for the CDR3 is TGCGCCAGCAGCCAAGGAAGGGGAATCAATCAGCCCCAGCATTTT. Protein: CASSQGRGINQPQHF. V is TRBV4-3 and J is TRBJ1-5, with TRBD1 as a possible D gene (5 bases). The CDR3 spans 15 residues. Between the trimmed V and J ends, which lost 1 base and 3 bases, there was a span of 10 bases. Per the germline V gene, CDR1 is LGHNA and CDR2 is YSLEER.

The chain links TRBV19 to TRBJ2-3; 11 bases fit TRBD2. The CDR3 is 14 amino acids. V dropped 4 bases and J dropped 6; count of bases not matched to a gene: 3. Germline CDR1 reads LNHDA; CDR2 reads SQIVND (reference sequence). CDR3 sequence reads: CASSTSGGPDTQYF. The DNA of the CDR3 is TGTGCCAGTAGTACTAGCGGGGGGCCGGATACGCAGTATTTT.

This chain links TRBV29-1 with TRBJ2-1; TRBD1 might be the D (5 bases). Trimming left V 0 bases short and J 6 bases short, with 21 bases between. There are 17 residues in the CDR3. Germline assignment: CDR1 SQVTM and CDR2 ANQGSEA. The CDR3 loop is CSVEDRSSAGLGNEQFF. The CDR3 DNA sequence: TGCAGCGTTGAAGATCGATCGTCGGCAGGGTTAGGCAATGAGCAGTTCTTC.

V usage is TRBV19 and J usage is TRBJ2-1, with TRBD2 matching 14 bases. This CDR3 has 19 amino acids. J was trimmed by 3 bases and V by 1 base; bases with no gene match: 8. Germline V gene data show CDR1 as LNHDA and CDR2 as SQIVND (reference sequence). The CDR3 DNA reads as TGTGCCAGTAGTATAGCTTTCCGTGGGACTAGCGGGAGCTACAATGAGCAGTTCTTC. Amino acids: CASSIAFRGTSGSYNEQFF.

This clone was observed a few times. The chain links TRBV5-8 to TRBJ1-5; D gene unclear. The CDR3 covers 13 residues. The V end was cut by 0 bases, the J end by 6 bases, with 7 bases between. Germline CDR1 and CDR2: SGHTS and YDEGEE. The CDR3 sequence: CASSLETTQPQHF. The CDR3 DNA sequence: TGTGCCAGCAGCTTGGAAACTACTCAGCCCCAGCATTTT.

This clone appeared a few times. This chain links TRBV2 with TRBJ2-1, with TRBD2 matching 15 bases. CDR1 and CDR2 (germline): SNHLY, FYNNEI. This CDR3 has 14 residues. Trimming took 6 bases from V and 11 from J; bases not matched to a gene: 5. The CDR3 nucleotides read TGTGCCAGCAGACCCGGGACTAGCGGGGGGCAGCAGTTCTTC. It translates to CASRPGTSGGQQFF.

The chain combines TRBV28 with TRBJ1-6; D uncertain. The germline V gene has CDR1 MDHEN and CDR2 SYDVKM. Trimming shortened V by 3 bases and J by 9 bases, and 12 bases separated the two germline ends. This CDR3 has 14 amino acids. CDR3 sequence (DNA): TGTGCCAGCAGTTTCACCGACACTTCTTCACCCCTCCACTTT. Translated, it gives CASSFTDTSSPLHF.

The V gene is TRBV29-1, the J gene TRBJ2-7, with TRBD1 matching over 9 bases. V lost 5 bases, J lost 0 bases, and 8 bases stayed unmatched. The V gene's germline CDR1 is SQVTM and CDR2 ANQGSEA. CDR3 length equals 15 residues. As DNA, the CDR3 is TGCAGCGTTAGTACCGGGACAGGGTACTCCTACGAGCAGTACTTC. It yields the protein CSVSTGTGYSYEQYF.